These T cell receptor beta chains were read from a single sample in a study of lymphopenia after photon versus proton radiotherapy. Libraries were prepared by immunoSEQ multiplex PCR; TCRdb keeps only in-frame clonotypes and omits some of them. The data show 68,000 or so clones, approximately 91% seen once. The sequencing used peripheral blood, collected from a patient treated with photon-based radiotherapy. The receptors here all came from a woman in her 70s with pancreatic cancer. The CDR3 runs from the conserved cysteine through the conserved F or W. A D gene is named only where the DNA matches it firmly. Rows may omit the clone size; those that give it use once, few, many or a size class.

clone size: .
D gene: TRBD1
V gene: TRBV4-1
J gene: TRBJ2-7
CDR3 protein: CASSQTRTGSRNEQYF
CDR3 DNA: TGCGCCAGCAGCCAAACACGGACAGGGAGTAGGAACGAGCAGTACTTC

clone size: .
D gene: .
V gene: TRBV5-1
J gene: TRBJ2-3
CDR3 protein: CASSLGGVTDTQYF
CDR3 DNA: TGCGCCAGCAGCTTAGGCGGGGTCACAGATACGCAGTATTTT

clone size: .
D gene: .
V gene: TRBV10-2
J gene: TRBJ2-5
CDR3 protein: CASSEGAGPYF
CDR3 DNA: TGCGCCAGCAGTGAGGGGGCGGGGCCGTACTTC

clone size: .
D gene: TRBD1
V gene: TRBV2
J gene: TRBJ2-7
CDR3 protein: CASSPRTGGNGEQYF
CDR3 DNA: TGTGCCAGCAGTCCAAGGACAGGGGGGAATGGCGAGCAGTACTTC

clone size: .
D gene: TRBD2
V gene: TRBV7-9
J gene: TRBJ2-3
CDR3 protein: CASSSGLAASTDTQYF
CDR3 DNA: TGTGCCAGCAGTTCAGGACTAGCGGCTAGCACAGATACGCAGTATTTT

clone size: .
D gene: .
V gene: TRBV19
J gene: TRBJ1-1
CDR3 protein: CATRKGELNTEAFF
CDR3 DNA: TGTGCCACCAGAAAGGGGGAACTGAACACTGAAGCTTTCTTT

clone size: .
D gene: .
V gene: TRBV28
J gene: TRBJ1-3
CDR3 protein: CASSYAGGIYGNTIYF
CDR3 DNA: TGTGCCAGCAGTTACGCCGGGGGGATCTATGGAAACACCATATATTTT

clone size: .
D gene: .
V gene: TRBV2
J gene: TRBJ2-3
CDR3 protein: CASSILAGTDTQYF
CDR3 DNA: TGTGCCAGCAGCATACTAGCTGGCACAGATACGCAGTATTTT

clone size: .
D gene: TRBD1
V gene: TRBV5-6
J gene: TRBJ2-1
CDR3 protein: CASRTTGTDSYNEQLF
CDR3 DNA: TGTGCCAGCAGAACAACCGGGACAGACTCCTACAATGAGCAGCTCTTC

clone size: .
D gene: .
V gene: TRBV29-1
J gene: TRBJ2-6
CDR3 protein: CSVVQGSATGANVLTF
CDR3 DNA: TGCAGCGTTGTTCAGGGGTCGGCGACTGGGGCCAACGTCCTGACTTTC

clone size: once
D gene: .
V gene: TRBV4-3
J gene: TRBJ1-1
CDR3 protein: CASSQERSQNTEAFF
CDR3 DNA: TGCGCCAGCAGCCAAGAGCGGAGCCAGAACACTGAAGCTTTCTTT

clone size: .
D gene: .
V gene: TRBV6-6
J gene: TRBJ2-7
CDR3 protein: CASSYGPATTYEQYF
CDR3 DNA: TGTGCCAGCAGTTACGGACCAGCCACCACCTACGAGCAGTACTTC

clone size: few
D gene: TRBD1
V gene: TRBV7-9
J gene: TRBJ2-7
CDR3 protein: CASSWDRHEQYF
CDR3 DNA: TGTGCCAGCAGCTGGGACAGACACGAGCAGTACTTC

clone size: .
D gene: .
V gene: TRBV7-8
J gene: TRBJ2-5
CDR3 protein: CASSFWGEETQYF
CDR3 DNA: TGTGCCAGCAGTTTCTGGGGAGAAGAGACCCAGTACTTC

clone size: .
D gene: TRBD1
V gene: TRBV27
J gene: TRBJ2-7
CDR3 protein: CASNSGTVPGEQYF
CDR3 DNA: TGTGCCAGCAACTCCGGGACAGTTCCAGGCGAGCAGTACTTC

clone size: .
D gene: TRBD2
V gene: TRBV19
J gene: TRBJ2-1
CDR3 protein: CASSSGLAGDNEQFF
CDR3 DNA: TGTGCCAGTAGTTCCGGACTAGCCGGCGACAATGAGCAGTTCTTC

clone size: .
D gene: TRBD2
V gene: TRBV28
J gene: TRBJ2-1
CDR3 protein: CASSLGRLALQEQFF
CDR3 DNA: TGTGCCAGCAGTTTAGGGAGACTAGCGCTTCAGGAGCAGTTCTTC

clone size: .
D gene: TRBD2
V gene: TRBV7-8
J gene: TRBJ2-7
CDR3 protein: CASSARLAGERTNEQYF
CDR3 DNA: TGTGCCAGCAGCGCCCGACTAGCGGGAGAAAGGACCAACGAGCAGTACTTC

clone size: once
D gene: .
V gene: TRBV15
J gene: TRBJ1-6
CDR3 protein: CATSTVTTNSPLHF
CDR3 DNA: TGTGCCACCAGCACCGTGACGACGAATTCACCCCTCCACTTT

clone size: .
D gene: .
V gene: TRBV9
J gene: TRBJ2-3
CDR3 protein: CASTAGSTDTQYF
CDR3 DNA: TGTGCCAGCACCGCGGGGAGCACAGATACGCAGTATTTT

clone size: .
D gene: TRBD2
V gene: TRBV7-2
J gene: TRBJ2-5
CDR3 protein: CASNPAVSGKETQYF
CDR3 DNA: TGTGCCAGCAACCCGGCGGTTAGCGGGAAAGAGACCCAGTACTTC

clone size: .
D gene: TRBD1
V gene: TRBV11-1
J gene: TRBJ2-2
CDR3 protein: CASSSRTGGNTGELFF
CDR3 DNA: TGTGCCAGCAGCTCACGGACAGGGGGAAACACCGGGGAGCTGTTTTTT

clone size: .
D gene: .
V gene: TRBV7-9
J gene: TRBJ2-2
CDR3 protein: CASSFPGVGTGELFF
CDR3 DNA: TGTGCCAGCAGCTTCCCGGGGGTCGGCACCGGGGAGCTGTTTTTT

clone size: .
D gene: TRBD1
V gene: TRBV19
J gene: TRBJ2-7
CDR3 protein: CASSIDRVKGDEQYF
CDR3 DNA: TGTGCCAGTAGTATCGACAGGGTTAAGGGCGACGAGCAGTACTTC

clone size: few
D gene: .
V gene: TRBV15
J gene: TRBJ1-5
CDR3 protein: CATSSGPGANQPQHF
CDR3 DNA: TGTGCCACCAGCTCGGGTCCCGGAGCCAATCAGCCCCAGCATTTT

clone size: once
D gene: TRBD2
V gene: TRBV6-5
J gene: TRBJ2-2
CDR3 protein: CASSSIAGVDTGELFF
CDR3 DNA: TGTGCCAGCAGTTCAATAGCGGGAGTTGACACCGGGGAGCTGTTTTTT

clone size: .
D gene: TRBD2
V gene: TRBV6-4
J gene: TRBJ2-2
CDR3 protein: CASSDSSSGSRITGELFF
CDR3 DNA: TGTGCCAGCAGTGACTCCTCGAGCGGGAGTAGAATCACCGGGGAGCTGTTTTTT

clone size: few
D gene: .
V gene: TRBV18
J gene: TRBJ2-5
CDR3 protein: CASSPPQAATGETQYF
CDR3 DNA: TGTGCCAGCTCACCACCGCAAGCCGCTACAGGAGAGACCCAGTACTTC

clone size: .
D gene: TRBD2
V gene: TRBV6-1
J gene: TRBJ2-1
CDR3 protein: CASSEAKRGTLFNEQFF
CDR3 DNA: TGTGCCAGCAGTGAAGCTAAGCGGGGAACGTTATTCAATGAGCAGTTCTTC

clone size: .
D gene: .
V gene: TRBV7-2
J gene: TRBJ1-5
CDR3 protein: CASSQMPRGFSNQPQHF
CDR3 DNA: TGTGCCAGCAGCCAAATGCCGCGGGGTTTCAGCAATCAGCCCCAGCATTTT

clone size: .
D gene: .
V gene: TRBV2
J gene: TRBJ2-6
CDR3 protein: CASSTMTGGRSGANVLTF
CDR3 DNA: TGTGCCAGCAGCACCATGACAGGAGGAAGGTCTGGGGCCAACGTCCTGACTTTC

clone size: .
D gene: TRBD1
V gene: TRBV15
J gene: TRBJ1-4
CDR3 protein: CATKETGANEKLFF
CDR3 DNA: TGTGCCACCAAAGAAACAGGGGCTAATGAAAAACTGTTTTTT

clone size: .
D gene: .
V gene: TRBV18
J gene: TRBJ2-1
CDR3 protein: CASSPRDPKWNEQFF
CDR3 DNA: TGTGCCAGCTCACCCCGGGACCCAAAATGGAATGAGCAGTTCTTC

clone size: once
D gene: TRBD1
V gene: TRBV30
J gene: TRBJ1-6
CDR3 protein: CACRGLGNSPLHF
CDR3 DNA: TGTGCCTGCAGGGGGCTGGGGAATTCACCCCTCCACTTT

clone size: .
D gene: .
V gene: TRBV5-1
J gene: TRBJ1-3
CDR3 protein: CASSLDGGSSGNTIYF
CDR3 DNA: TGCGCCAGCAGCTTGGATGGGGGAAGCTCTGGAAACACCATATATTTT

clone size: .
D gene: .
V gene: TRBV30
J gene: TRBJ1-1
CDR3 protein: CAWSVSRGNTEAFF
CDR3 DNA: TGTGCCTGGAGCGTCTCCCGAGGGAACACTGAAGCTTTCTTT

clone size: .
D gene: TRBD2
V gene: TRBV27
J gene: TRBJ2-7
CDR3 protein: CASIPGRAGRFSEQYF
CDR3 DNA: TGTGCCAGCATCCCTGGGAGAGCGGGACGATTTTCCGAGCAGTACTTC

clone size: .
D gene: .
V gene: TRBV28
J gene: TRBJ2-3
CDR3 protein: CASSTSGEADTQYF
CDR3 DNA: .

clone size: few
D gene: .
V gene: TRBV2
J gene: TRBJ1-2
CDR3 protein: CASRGQGLSYGYTF
CDR3 DNA: TGTGCCAGCAGGGGCCAGGGGTTATCATATGGCTACACCTTC

clone size: .
D gene: .
V gene: TRBV19
J gene: TRBJ1-3
CDR3 protein: CASSMSLQAGNTIYF
CDR3 DNA: TGTGCCAGTAGTATGTCACTCCAGGCCGGAAACACCATATATTTT

clone size: .
D gene: TRBD1
V gene: TRBV4-1
J gene: TRBJ1-3
CDR3 protein: CASSQERDRGLRGNTIYF
CDR3 DNA: TGCGCCAGCAGCCAAGAAAGGGACAGGGGGCTTCGAGGAAACACCATATATTTT

clone size: .
D gene: .
V gene: TRBV13
J gene: TRBJ1-1
CDR3 protein: CASSPRNDLKAFF
CDR3 DNA: TGTGCCAGCAGCCCCCGTAACGACCTGAAAGCTTTCTTT

clone size: .
D gene: .
V gene: TRBV6-1
J gene: TRBJ1-2
CDR3 protein: CASSEDGYTF
CDR3 DNA: TGTGCCAGCAGTGAAGATGGATACACCTTC

clone size: .
D gene: .
V gene: TRBV4-3
J gene: TRBJ2-7
CDR3 protein: CASSQGRAYEQYF
CDR3 DNA: TGCGCCAGCAGCCAAGGCAGGGCCTACGAGCAGTACTTC

clone size: .
D gene: TRBD1
V gene: TRBV7-6
J gene: TRBJ2-3
CDR3 protein: CASSMTGQDTQYF
CDR3 DNA: TGTGCCAGCAGCATGACAGGGCAGGATACGCAGTATTTT

clone size: .
D gene: .
V gene: TRBV5-1
J gene: TRBJ2-7
CDR3 protein: CASSPPSQLYEQYF
CDR3 DNA: TGCGCCAGCAGCCCTCCCTCACAGCTGTACGAGCAGTACTTC

clone size: .
D gene: TRBD2
V gene: TRBV4-2
J gene: TRBJ2-3
CDR3 protein: CASSQEVSSGEGDTQYF
CDR3 DNA: TGTGCCAGCAGCCAAGAGGTGTCTAGCGGGGAGGGGGATACGCAGTATTTT

clone size: .
D gene: .
V gene: TRBV5-4
J gene: TRBJ1-1
CDR3 protein: CASSRRGMTEAFF
CDR3 DNA: TGTGCCAGCAGCCGGAGGGGTATGACTGAAGCTTTCTTT